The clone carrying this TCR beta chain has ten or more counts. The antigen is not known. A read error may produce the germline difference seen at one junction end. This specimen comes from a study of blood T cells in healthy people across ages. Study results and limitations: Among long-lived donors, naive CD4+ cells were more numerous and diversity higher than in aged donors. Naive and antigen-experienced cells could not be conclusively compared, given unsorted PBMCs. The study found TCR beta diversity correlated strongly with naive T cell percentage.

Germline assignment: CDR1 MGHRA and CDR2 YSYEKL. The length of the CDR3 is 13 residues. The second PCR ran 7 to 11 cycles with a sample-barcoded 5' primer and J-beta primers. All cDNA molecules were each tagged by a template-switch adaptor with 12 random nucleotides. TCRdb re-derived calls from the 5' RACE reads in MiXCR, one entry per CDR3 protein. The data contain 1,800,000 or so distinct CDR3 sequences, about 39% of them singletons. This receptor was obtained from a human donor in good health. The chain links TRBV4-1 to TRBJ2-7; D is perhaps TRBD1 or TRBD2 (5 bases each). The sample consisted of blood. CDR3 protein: CASSQGVGYEQYF. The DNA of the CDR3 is TGTGCCAGCAGTCAGGGAGTGGGCTACGAGCAGTACTTC.